This T cell receptor (beta chain) was obtained from a study of blood T cells in healthy people across ages. A minimum of 5 micrograms of total RNA was extracted per sample. The CDR3 loop spans 15 amino acids. Trimming cost V 2 bases and J 3 bases, with 14 bases left between them. The germline V gene encodes CDR1 SGHVT and CDR2 SQSDAQ. Combining a sample-barcoded 5' primer with a J-beta primer mix, a second PCR ran for about 6 to 11 cycles. From the 5' RACE reads, TCRdb called clonotypes with MiXCR, one entry per CDR3 protein. Among 1.5 million or so distinct CDR3 sequences listed, about 43% were seen once.

Material for sequencing was blood. This TCR derives from a woman aged 18-35 years in good health. The chain combines TRBV7-4 with TRBJ2-7; D possibly corresponds to TRBD1 (6 bases). CDR3 protein: CASSLITGFFYEQYF. The CDR3 nucleotides are TGTGCCAGCAGCTTAATAACAGGGTTTTTCTACGAGCAGTACTTC.